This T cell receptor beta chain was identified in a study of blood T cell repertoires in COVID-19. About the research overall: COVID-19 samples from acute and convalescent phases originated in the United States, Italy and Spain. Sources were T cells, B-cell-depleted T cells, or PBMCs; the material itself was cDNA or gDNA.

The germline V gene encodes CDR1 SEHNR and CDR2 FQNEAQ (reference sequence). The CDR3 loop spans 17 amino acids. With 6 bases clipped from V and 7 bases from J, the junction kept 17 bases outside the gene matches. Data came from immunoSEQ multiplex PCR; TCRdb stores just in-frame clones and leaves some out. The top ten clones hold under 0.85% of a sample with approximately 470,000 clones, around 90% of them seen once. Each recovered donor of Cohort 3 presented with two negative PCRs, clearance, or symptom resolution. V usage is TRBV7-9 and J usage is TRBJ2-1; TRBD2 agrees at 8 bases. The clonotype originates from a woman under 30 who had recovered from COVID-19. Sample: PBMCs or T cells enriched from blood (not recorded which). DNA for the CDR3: TGTGCCAGCAGTCGCACAGCCCCGGGAGGGGGTCTGAATGAGCAGTTCTTC. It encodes CASSRTAPGGGLNEQFF.